A single sample gave rise to the 3 T cell receptor beta chains below, sequenced in a study of shared clonotypes between healthy human individuals. Measured with immunoSEQ multiplex PCR; TCRdb has only the in-frame clones, and not every one. The sample records nearly 1 million clones, 70% to 85% being singletons. The sequenced sample consisted of memory CD4+ T cells sorted from blood. Subset in this sample: CD45RA-negative fraction. Receptor source: a man aged 18 to 29 in good health.

The chain uses TRBV27 and TRBJ2-1; 8 positions match TRBD2. This CDR3 contains 15 residues. The germline V gene has CDR1 MNHEY and CDR2 SMNVEV (reference sequence). V trimming: 2 bases; J trimming: 4 bases; junction bases outside the gene matches: 4. CDR3 DNA: TGTGCCAGCAGTTTAGACGGGAGGGGGTACAATGAGCAGTTCTTC. Protein product: CASSLDGRGYNEQFF.

This rearrangement joins TRBV4-3 to TRBJ2-1, with TRBD2 matching over 7 bases. The V segment lost 4 bases and the J segment 5 bases; nucleotides outside the gene matches: 8. This CDR3 contains 15 residues. In germline, CDR1 is LGHNA, CDR2 YSLEER. In nucleotides, the CDR3 is TGCGCCAGCAGCCTTACTAGCGCGAAAAACAATGAGCAGTTCTTC. Amino acid sequence: CASSLTSAKNNEQFF.

This clone is a singleton in its sample. The chain links TRBV10-1 to TRBJ2-5; 12 bases agree with TRBD2. CDR3 length: 16 residues. After removal of 2 bases from V and 4 bases from J, the junction contained 5 bases not matched to a gene. Germline lookup yields CDR1 WNHNN and CDR2 SYGVQD (reference sequence). For the CDR3, the DNA is TGCGCCAGCAGTGAGGGACTAGCGGGACGAAGAGAGACCCAGTACTTC. The encoded protein is CASSEGLAGRRETQYF.